A selection of T cell receptor beta chains follows, all from one sample in a study of blood T cell repertoires in COVID-19. The assay was immunoSEQ multiplex PCR, and TCRdb's table has in-frame clones only and misses some. The data contain tens of thousands of clones, about 90% of them singletons. Material: peripheral blood. The receptors come from an older man with active COVID-19. Each CDR3 is given with its conserved first and last residue. A D gene is named only where the DNA matches it firmly. The size field is filled for only some rows; it gives once, few, many or a size class.

V gene	clone size	J gene	D gene	CDR3 protein	CDR3 DNA
TRBV5-4	.	TRBJ1-3	TRBD1	CASSHSNRGSGNTIYF	TGTGCCAGCAGCCATAGCAACAGGGGCTCTGGAAACACCATATATTTT
TRBV28	.	TRBJ1-1	TRBD1	CASSPGDRYTEAFF	TGTGCCAGCAGCCCCGGGGACAGGTACACTGAAGCTTTCTTT
TRBV7-2	.	TRBJ1-4	.	CASSLSGDATNEKLFF	TGTGCCAGCAGCTTATCAGGGGACGCAACTAATGAAAAACTGTTTTTT
TRBV28	.	TRBJ1-6	.	CASSAPTSTNSPLHF	TGTGCCAGCAGTGCCCCCACAAGTACGAATTCACCCCTCCACTTT
TRBV7-9	.	TRBJ2-7	TRBD2	CASSLKVGSGGAYEQYF	TGTGCCAGCAGCTTGAAGGTTGGAAGCGGGGGGGCGTACGAGCAGTACTTC
TRBV3-1/TRBV3-2	.	TRBJ2-7	TRBD2	CASSQGAGGTSYEQYF	TGTGCCAGCAGCCAAGGGGCGGGGGGCACCTCCTACGAGCAGTACTTC
TRBV4-1	.	TRBJ2-1	TRBD1	CASSQDKDGQVRQFF	TGCGCCAGCAGCCAGGATAAAGATGGACAGGTCCGGCAGTTCTTC
TRBV28	.	TRBJ2-7	.	CASSLSDTPASYEQYF	TGTGCCAGCAGTTTATCCGACACACCAGCATCCTACGAGCAGTACTTC
TRBV6-5	.	TRBJ2-3	.	CASTFSGVGTDTQYF	TGTGCCAGCACCTTCTCCGGAGTTGGCACAGATACGCAGTATTTT
TRBV4-2	.	TRBJ2-4	.	CASRGQPENIQYF	TGTGCCAGCAGGGGGCAGCCCGAAAACATTCAGTACTTC
TRBV18	few	TRBJ1-2	TRBD1	CASSLSLDRAGYGYTF	TGTGCCAGCTCCCTCTCCTTGGACAGGGCGGGCTATGGCTACACCTTC
TRBV30	.	TRBJ2-6	.	CAWRSPHSGANVLTF	TGTGCCTGGAGGTCCCCACACTCTGGGGCCAACGTCCTGACTTTC
TRBV28	.	TRBJ2-3	.	CASSPLDTQYF	TGTGCCAGCAGTCCCTTAGATACGCAGTATTTT
TRBV2	few	TRBJ1-5	.	CASSDQGPQPQHF	TGTGCCAGCAGTGACCAGGGGCCTCAGCCCCAGCATTTT
TRBV28	.	TRBJ1-1	.	CASSPAIDRSKAFF	TGTGCCAGCAGTCCCGCCATCGACAGGAGCAAAGCTTTCTTT
TRBV27	once	TRBJ2-1	.	CASSLSVYNEQFF	TGTGCCAGCAGTCTTTCAGTATACAATGAGCAGTTCTTC
TRBV30	.	TRBJ2-3	TRBD1	CAWSGRQGTDTQYF	TGTGCCTGGAGTGGCCGACAGGGTACAGATACGCAGTATTTT
TRBV9	once	TRBJ1-4	.	CASSPREGADSEKLFF	TGTGCCAGCAGCCCTCGGGAGGGCGCGGACTCTGAAAAACTGTTTTTT
TRBV5-6	.	TRBJ1-1	.	CASSLGSGIMNTEAFF	TGTGCCAGCAGCCTCGGGAGCGGGATCATGAACACTGAAGCTTTCTTT
TRBV27	once	TRBJ2-5	TRBD2	CASSRKGTRGQETQYF	TGTGCCAGCAGTAGAAAGGGGACTAGGGGTCAAGAGACCCAGTACTTC
TRBV15	.	TRBJ2-7	.	CATSRGGHRSSYEQYF	TGTGCCACCAGCAGAGGGGGGCACAGGAGCTCCTACGAGCAGTACTTC
TRBV7-8	.	TRBJ2-2	.	CASSLIGGTTGELFF	TGTGCCAGCAGCTTAATAGGGGGTACCACCGGGGAGCTGTTTTTT
TRBV30	.	TRBJ2-6	.	CAWDLSSGANVLTF	TGTGCATGGGACCTCAGCTCTGGGGCCAACGTCCTGACTTTC